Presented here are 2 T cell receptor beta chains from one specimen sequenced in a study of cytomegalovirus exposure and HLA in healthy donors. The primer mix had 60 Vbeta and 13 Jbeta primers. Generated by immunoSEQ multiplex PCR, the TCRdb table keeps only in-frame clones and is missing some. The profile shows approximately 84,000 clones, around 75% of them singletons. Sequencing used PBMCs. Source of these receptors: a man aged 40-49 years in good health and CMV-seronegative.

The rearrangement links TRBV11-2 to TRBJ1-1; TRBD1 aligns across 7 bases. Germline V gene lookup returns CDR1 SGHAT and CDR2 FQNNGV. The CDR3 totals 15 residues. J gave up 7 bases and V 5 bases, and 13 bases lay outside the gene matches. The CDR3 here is CASSKTGYPAYEAFF. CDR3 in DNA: TGTGCCAGCAGCAAGACAGGGTATCCGGCGTATGAAGCTTTCTTT.

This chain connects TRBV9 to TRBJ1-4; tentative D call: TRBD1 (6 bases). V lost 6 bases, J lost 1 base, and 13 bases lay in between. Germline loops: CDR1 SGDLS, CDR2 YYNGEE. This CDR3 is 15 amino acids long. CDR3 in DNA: TGTGCCAGCACCCAGGGGCCGGGAACTAATGAAAAACTGTTTTTT. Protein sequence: CASTQGPGTNEKLFF.